This T cell receptor beta chain was identified in a study of CD8 T cells in Susac syndrome. Study in general: Intravenous immunoglobulin alone or corticosteroids were being given to patients with Susac syndrome at blood draw, unless they were therapy-naive. Whole-study findings and limits: Expansion of clones was not seen in the CD4+ T cell repertoires of Susac syndrome.

An amount of RNA that ranged from roughly 0.45 to 1 ug was reverse transcribed with random hexamers. immunoSEQ multiplex PCR amplified TCR beta CDR3 across 54 Vbeta, 13 Jbeta. Using its own MiXCR run on the immunoSEQ multiplex PCR reads, TCRdb lists one record per CDR3 protein. The data hold approximately 210,000 distinct CDR3 sequences, with about 94% observed a single time. Comments on this clonotype: Antigen specificity is unknown.

The CDR3 is 12 amino acids. CDR1 MNHEY and CDR2 SMNVEV come from the germline V gene (reference sequence). The ends were cut back, 1 base at V and 5 bases at J, with 5 bases in the middle. CD8+ and CD4+ T cells were negatively isolated; TEMRA cells were FACS-enriched. The rearrangement links TRBV27 to TRBJ2-5; D is possibly TRBD1 or TRBD2 (5 bases each). Sequencing was carried out using CD4+ T cells from PBMCs. The sequence came from a human donor with Susac syndrome. Written as DNA, the CDR3 is TGTGCCAGCAGTTTATGGGGGGAGACCCAGTACTTC. This sequence encodes CASSLWGETQYF.